The rows below give T cell receptor beta chains drawn from one sample of a study of neurological immune-mediated disorders. TCRdb reprocessed the 5' RACE reads via MiXCR and lists one record per CDR3 protein. The sample lists about 20,000 distinct CDR3 sequences, roughly 15% occurring once. Input material: PBMCs. The receptors were sampled from a female donor with HTLV-1-associated myelopathy (HAM/TSP). Each CDR3 is given with its conserved first and last residue. Fields, in order: clone size, D gene, J gene, V gene, CDR3 protein, CDR3 DNA. A D gene is named only where the DNA matches it firmly. Size is stated for part of the rows, as once, few or many counts, or as a class when the clone is expanded.

>.|.|TRBJ2-7|TRBV5-1
CASSPDGGQGEQYF
TGCGCCAGCAGCCCGGACGGGGGGCAAGGCGAGCAGTACTTC
>many|TRBD1|TRBJ2-7|TRBV15
CATSGGQGFSYEQYF
TGTGCCACCAGCGGAGGACAGGGGTTTTCCTACGAGCAGTACTTC
>many|.|TRBJ2-7|TRBV20-1
CSARVSSYEQYF
TGCAGTGCTAGGGTCAGCTCCTACGAGCAGTACTTC
>medium-sized|TRBD2|TRBJ2-1|TRBV20-1
CSAILAGVGNEQFF
TGCAGTGCTATACTAGCGGGGGTCGGCAATGAGCAGTTCTTC
>many|TRBD2|TRBJ2-5|TRBV20-1
CSARPLIGGAGETQYF
TGCAGTGCTAGACCTCTTATCGGGGGGGCCGGGGAGACCCAGTACTTC
>many|.|TRBJ2-7|TRBV7-2
CASSLAGGTAYEQYF
TGTGCCAGCAGCTTAGCGGGTGGAACCGCCTACGAGCAGTACTTC
>many|.|TRBJ1-1|TRBV12-3/TRBV12-4
CASSYRVSEAFF
TGTGCCAGCAGTTACAGGGTCTCTGAAGCTTTCTTT
>.|.|TRBJ2-2|TRBV11-2
CATSPDRTGELFF
TGTGCCACTTCTCCCGACAGGACCGGGGAGCTGTTTTTT
>many|.|TRBJ2-7|TRBV20-1
CSANLQGSYEQYF
TGCAGTGCCAACCTACAGGGTTCCTACGAGCAGTACTTC
>many|.|TRBJ1-1|TRBV29-1
CSVEGAWNTEAFF
TGCAGCGTTGAGGGGGCTTGGAACACTGAAGCTTTCTTT
>many|.|TRBJ1-6|TRBV5-6
CASSLWGRTETSPLHF
TGTGCCAGCAGCTTGTGGGGGAGGACAGAGACATCACCCCTCCACTTT
>.|.|TRBJ2-1|TRBV18
CASPPYNEQFF
TGTGCCAGCCCACCCTACAATGAGCAGTTCTTC
>many|.|TRBJ2-3|TRBV11-1
CASSPGGDTQYF
TGTGCCAGCAGTCCTGGAGGAGATACGCAGTATTTT
>medium-sized|TRBD1|TRBJ2-3|TRBV4-2
CASSQVTGGDTQYF
TGTGCCAGCAGCCAAGTGACAGGGGGAGATACGCAGTATTTT
>many|.|TRBJ1-2|TRBV20-1
CSALRVRYGYTF
TGCAGTGCTTTAAGGGTGCGGTATGGCTACACCTTC
>many|.|TRBJ1-6|TRBV7-2
CASSSDGAVGSPLHF
TGTGCCAGCAGCAGCGACGGGGCCGTTGGTTCACCCCTCCACTTT
>many|.|TRBJ1-5|TRBV20-1
CSAREGLINQPQHF
TGCAGTGCTAGAGAGGGATTGATCAATCAGCCCCAGCATTTT
>many|.|TRBJ2-6|TRBV20-1
CSAPRAYSGANVLTF
TGCAGTGCTCCCCGGGCTTACTCTGGGGCCAACGTCCTGACTTTC
>many|.|TRBJ2-2|TRBV7-2
CASSLGITGMAGELFF
TGTGCCAGCAGCTTAGGGATTACAGGGATGGCCGGGGAGCTGTTTTTT
>medium-sized|.|TRBJ2-3|TRBV5-1
CASSLSVGGHTDTQYF
TGCGCCAGCAGCTTGTCGGTGGGGGGACACACAGATACGCAGTATTTT
>many|.|TRBJ1-1|TRBV5-1
CASSKGGGEMNTEAFF
TGCGCCAGCAGCAAGGGGGGGGGAGAAATGAACACTGAAGCTTTCTTT
>many|TRBD2|TRBJ2-1|TRBV5-1
CASSLASGTSFGNEQFF
TGCGCCAGCAGCTTGGCTTCCGGGACTAGCTTCGGGAATGAGCAGTTCTTC
>many|.|TRBJ2-5|TRBV21-1
CASRRTGQETQYF
TGTGCCAGCCGGAGGACGGGACAAGAGACCCAGTACTTC
>once|.|TRBJ2-5|TRBV9
CASSRVGETQYF
TGTGCCAGCAGCAGGGTCGGAGAGACCCAGTACTTC
>many|TRBD2|TRBJ2-7|TRBV20-1
CSARGTSGSYEQYF
TGCAGTGCTAGGGGGACTAGCGGGTCCTACGAGCAGTACTTC
>medium-sized|.|TRBJ2-2|TRBV27
CASKRDTNTGELFF
TGTGCCAGCAAACGGGACACAAACACCGGGGAGCTGTTTTTT
>many|TRBD2|TRBJ2-5|TRBV7-2
CASSLALAGVETQYF
TGTGCCAGCAGCTTAGCCCTAGCGGGGGTTGAGACCCAGTACTTC
>many|.|TRBJ1-2|TRBV12-3/TRBV12-4
CASRRAGYGYTF
TGTGCCAGCAGGCGGGCCGGCTATGGCTACACCTTC
>once|TRBD1|TRBJ2-5|TRBV4-1
CASSQTAPGTGEETQYF
TGCGCCAGCAGCCAGACTGCCCCCGGGACAGGCGAAGAGACCCAGTACTTC
>many|.|TRBJ2-7|TRBV20-1
CSARPTDGTSYEQYF
TGCAGTGCTAGACCGACGGACGGGACCTCCTACGAGCAGTACTTC
>many|.|TRBJ2-1|TRBV20-1
CSARNPSGAYGEQFF
TGCAGTGCTAGAAACCCGAGCGGAGCCTATGGAGAGCAGTTCTTC
>many|TRBD2|TRBJ2-1|TRBV6-2/TRBV6-3
CASSYGTSGGNEQFF
TGTGCCAGCAGTTACGGGACTAGCGGGGGCAATGAGCAGTTCTTC
>many|.|TRBJ2-4|TRBV6-1
CASSERRVTKNIQYF
TGTGCCAGCAGTGAAAGGAGAGTAACCAAAAACATTCAGTACTTC
>many|.|TRBJ1-2|TRBV20-1
CSARAGPVSYTF
TGCAGTGCTAGAGCCGGCCCGGTCAGCTACACCTTC
>many|.|TRBJ2-2|TRBV30
CAWKLGIATGELFF
TGTGCCTGGAAACTAGGGATAGCCACCGGGGAGCTGTTTTTT
>many|TRBD1|TRBJ2-1|TRBV5-1
CASSWAWGQDTYNEQFF
TGCGCCAGCAGCTGGGCCTGGGGACAGGATACCTACAATGAGCAGTTCTTC
>many|TRBD2|TRBJ2-2|TRBV5-1
CASVLADDTGELFF
TGCGCCAGCGTACTAGCGGATGACACCGGGGAGCTGTTTTTT
>many|TRBD2|TRBJ2-1|TRBV12-3/TRBV12-4
CASSVVAGNEQFF
TGTGCCAGCAGTGTCGTAGCGGGAAATGAGCAGTTCTTC
>many|.|TRBJ2-5|TRBV3-1
CASSPFSQETQYF
TGTGCCAGCAGCCCCTTCTCTCAAGAGACCCAGTACTTC
>many|TRBD2|TRBJ2-3|TRBV20-1
CSARRAGGATDTQYF
TGCAGTGCTAGACGAGCGGGGGGGGCCACAGATACGCAGTATTTT
>medium-sized|.|TRBJ2-2|TRBV7-7
CASSPKYGGDTGELFF
TGTGCTAGCAGCCCCAAGTATGGGGGCGATACCGGGGAGCTGTTTTTT
>many|.|TRBJ2-1|TRBV20-1
CSARDRDLYNEQFF
TGCAGTGCTAGGGACCGGGACTTATACAATGAGCAGTTCTTC
>many|.|TRBJ1-1|TRBV12-3/TRBV12-4
CASSLAEGRGAFF
TGTGCCAGCAGTTTAGCGGAGGGGCGTGGAGCTTTCTTT
>.|TRBD2|TRBJ2-3|TRBV20-1
CSASTSATSTDTQYF
TGCAGTGCAAGTACTAGCGCAACTAGCACAGATACGCAGTATTTT
>many|TRBD1|TRBJ1-2|TRBV4-2
CASSPGKTGGDGYTF
TGTGCCAGCAGCCCTGGAAAGACAGGGGGCGATGGCTACACCTTC
>.|.|TRBJ2-2|TRBV20-1
CSASAGTTVELFF
TGCAGTGCTAGTGCAGGGACCACCGTGGAGCTGTTTTTT
>many|.|TRBJ2-1|TRBV6-2/TRBV6-3
CASTDRDDPFF
TGTGCCAGCACCGACCGGGACGACCCGTTCTTC
>many|TRBD1|TRBJ2-5|TRBV5-1
CASSLVGQQETQYF
TGCGCCAGCAGCTTGGTGGGACAGCAAGAGACCCAGTACTTC
>many|TRBD2|TRBJ2-1|TRBV20-1
CSVGAGVNYNEQFF
TGCAGTGTTGGTGCGGGAGTTAACTACAATGAGCAGTTCTTC